These T cell receptor beta chains were read from a single sample in a study of regulatory T cells in long-lasting Graves disease. MiXCR, run by TCRdb on the multiplex PCR reads, gives a single entry per CDR3 protein. Counted here are 700,000 or so distinct CDR3 sequences, 30% occurring once; the ten biggest clones make up roughly 46%. Sample: peripheral blood mononuclear cells (PBMCs), taken when the disease was refractory, from a patient treated with antithyroid drugs. These receptors were taken from a female donor with Graves disease. Each CDR3 is given with its conserved first and last residue. D genes are given only for firm matches. Only some rows state a clone size, as once, few, many or a class for expanded clones.

clone_size,v_call,d_call,j_call,cdr3_aa,cdr3_nt
few,TRBV5-1,NA,TRBJ1-2,CASSLREKGDYGYTF,TGCGCCAGCAGCCTTCGGGAGAAAGGCGACTATGGCTACACCTTC
few,TRBV12-3/TRBV12-4,NA,TRBJ1-6,CAASNEGYNSPLHF,TGTGCTGCCAGCAATGAGGGCTATAATTCACCCCTCCACTTT
NA,TRBV29-1,NA,TRBJ1-1,CSVVGGENTEAFF,TGCAGCGTTGTGGGGGGGGAGAACACTGAAGCTTTCTTT
many,TRBV7-3,NA,TRBJ2-7,CASSLTSGYEQYF,TGTGCCAGCAGCTTAACTAGCGGCTACGAGCAGTACTTC
NA,TRBV7-3,NA,TRBJ1-1,CASSLTWQGRTFF,TGTGCCAGCAGCTTAACGTGGCAGGGGAGGACTTTCTTT
NA,TRBV20-1,TRBD1,TRBJ1-1,CSATRDRGPEAFF,TGCAGTGCTACAAGGGACAGGGGTCCTGAAGCTTTCTTT
NA,TRBV7-2,TRBD1,TRBJ1-2,CASRGGQGNYGYTF,TGTGCCAGCAGAGGGGGACAGGGCAACTATGGCTACACCTTC
NA,TRBV19,TRBD1,TRBJ2-7,CASSIDRGTYEQYF,TGTGCCAGTAGTATCGACAGGGGAACCTACGAGCAGTACTTC
NA,TRBV20-1,TRBD2,TRBJ2-5,CSARDSGSGRKTQYF,TGCAGTGCTAGAGATAGCGGTAGCGGGAGGAAGACCCAGTACTTC
NA,TRBV27,TRBD1,TRBJ2-1,CASKTGQGAYEQFF,TGTGCCAGCAAAACGGGACAGGGGGCTTACGAGCAGTTCTTC
NA,TRBV15,TRBD2,TRBJ2-7,CATSKGGAGESGEQYF,TGTGCCACCAGCAAGGGGGGAGCGGGAGAGTCTGGCGAGCAGTACTTC
NA,TRBV2,TRBD1,TRBJ1-6,CASITGQSNSPLHF,TGTGCCAGCATTACGGGACAGAGTAATTCACCCCTCCACTTT
NA,TRBV29-1,NA,TRBJ2-5,CSVVWSLSKRETQYF,TGCAGCGTTGTGTGGTCACTATCCAAGAGGGAGACCCAGTACTTC
many,TRBV20-1,NA,TRBJ2-7,CSAQFSYEQYF,TGCAGTGCTCAGTTTTCCTACGAGCAGTACTTC
NA,TRBV5-6,NA,TRBJ2-6,CASSLAAGDSGANVLTF,TGTGCCAGCAGCTTGGCGGCAGGGGACTCTGGGGCCAACGTCCTGACTTTC
once,TRBV6-1,NA,TRBJ1-1,CASILWGPYEAFF,TGTGCCAGCATTCTTTGGGGCCCATATGAAGCTTTCTTT
many,TRBV2,NA,TRBJ2-5,CANRQEPWGTQYF,TGTGCCAACCGACAGGAGCCCTGGGGGACCCAGTACTTC
NA,TRBV6-1,TRBD1,TRBJ1-5,CASTNRGPNQPQHF,TGTGCCAGCACCAACAGGGGGCCCAATCAGCCCCAGCATTTT
NA,TRBV10-3,NA,TRBJ2-7,CAISEFTPPTYEQYF,TGTGCCATCAGTGAGTTTACCCCCCCTACCTACGAGCAGTACTTC
NA,TRBV27,TRBD2,TRBJ2-7,CASSLVFGIAGVYEQYF,TGTGCCAGCAGTCTAGTTTTCGGGATAGCGGGAGTTTACGAGCAGTACTTC
few,TRBV10-3,NA,TRBJ1-4,CAISEGATNEKLFF,TGTGCCATCAGTGAGGGAGCAACTAATGAAAAACTGTTTTTT
many,TRBV10-3,NA,TRBJ2-5,CAIKGSGDETQYF,TGTGCCATCAAGGGGTCGGGGGACGAGACCCAGTACTTC
NA,TRBV18,NA,TRBJ1-5,CASSPPTAQGQPQHF,TGTGCCAGCTCACCACCGACCGCTCAGGGTCAGCCCCAGCATTTT
many,TRBV5-4,TRBD2,TRBJ2-5,CASSLGLAGEARETQYF,TGTGCCAGCAGCTTGGGACTAGCGGGAGAGGCGAGGGAGACCCAGTACTTC
NA,TRBV12-5,TRBD1,TRBJ1-1,CASRIRGQGATSNTEAFF,TGTGCTAGTAGGATCAGGGGGCAGGGGGCAACAAGCAACACTGAAGCTTTCTTT
NA,TRBV5-6,TRBD1,TRBJ1-2,CASSGTGRSRYTF,TGTGCCAGCAGCGGGACAGGGAGAAGTCGCTACACCTTC
NA,TRBV15,TRBD1,TRBJ1-2,CATSSGTGDYGYTF,TGTGCCACCAGCTCCGGGACAGGGGACTATGGCTACACCTTC
few,TRBV6-1,NA,TRBJ2-7,CASSPRGGPYEQYF,TGTGCCAGCAGCCCAAGGGGTGGGCCCTACGAGCAGTACTTC
few,TRBV7-9,TRBD1,TRBJ2-5,CASSRDSLQETQYF,TGTGCCAGCAGTCGGGACAGCCTGCAGGAGACCCAGTACTTC
NA,TRBV2,NA,TRBJ2-7,CASSASCEQYF,TGTGCCAGCAGTGCATCCTGCGAGCAGTACTTC
once,TRBV20-1,NA,TRBJ2-7,CSAPFTYEQYF,TGCAGTGCTCCCTTTACCTACGAGCAGTACTTC
few,TRBV18,NA,TRBJ2-7,CASSPLDGLEQYF,TGTGCCAGCTCACCCTTGGACGGCCTGGAGCAGTACTTC
NA,TRBV10-3,NA,TRBJ2-7,CAISDPTEVSYEQYF,TGTGCCATCAGTGACCCGACAGAGGTCTCCTACGAGCAGTACTTC
few,TRBV5-1,NA,TRBJ1-1,CASSPGGRRAAFF,TGCGCCAGCAGCCCAGGAGGGCGGAGGGCGGCTTTCTTT
few,TRBV29-1,NA,TRBJ2-7,CSVEAAGNYEQYF,TGCAGCGTTGAAGCTGCAGGGAACTACGAGCAGTACTTC
NA,TRBV29-1,TRBD1,TRBJ1-2,CSVGDRGGKGYTF,TGCAGCGTTGGGGACAGGGGAGGGAAAGGCTACACCTTC
NA,TRBV27,NA,TRBJ1-1,CASSLGGPGQNTEAFF,TGTGCCAGCAGTTTAGGGGGACCGGGACAGAACACTGAAGCTTTCTTT
many,TRBV2,NA,TRBJ1-2,CASSESRGLLGGGYTF,TGTGCCAGCAGTGAATCTAGAGGGTTACTCGGGGGCGGCTACACCTTC
NA,TRBV29-1,NA,TRBJ1-1,CSVELGWLAEAFF,TGCAGCGTTGAGCTGGGGTGGCTCGCTGAAGCTTTCTTT
NA,TRBV20-1,NA,TRBJ1-1,CSAREPGTRTEAFF,TGCAGTGCTAGAGAGCCCGGGACACGAACTGAAGCTTTCTTT
NA,TRBV9,NA,TRBJ1-2,CASSQGEVGNYGYTF,TGTGCCAGCAGCCAAGGGGAAGTTGGGAACTATGGCTACACCTTC
NA,TRBV3-1,NA,TRBJ2-7,CASSPLGNGPYEQYF,TGTGCCAGCAGCCCCCTGGGTAACGGACCCTACGAGCAGTACTTC
NA,TRBV6-1,NA,TRBJ2-4,CASSEVVGAGRNIQYF,TGTGCCAGCAGTGAAGTCGTGGGGGCAGGGAGGAACATTCAGTACTTC
few,TRBV12-3/TRBV12-4,TRBD1,TRBJ1-2,CASRQQGAGGYTF,TGTGCCAGCCGACAACAGGGGGCAGGTGGCTACACCTTC
NA,TRBV12-3/TRBV12-4,NA,TRBJ1-5,CASSPRGDNTGPQHF,TGTGCCAGCAGTCCCAGAGGTGACAATACGGGGCCCCAGCATTTT
NA,TRBV28,TRBD2,TRBJ2-1,CASPLSGASGPYNEQFF,TGTGCCAGCCCACTCAGTGGGGCTAGCGGTCCCTACAATGAGCAGTTCTTC
many,TRBV12-3/TRBV12-4,TRBD1,TRBJ1-1,CASSFDRGATEAFF,TGTGCCAGCAGCTTCGACAGGGGTGCGACTGAAGCTTTCTTT
many,TRBV12-3/TRBV12-4,TRBD1,TRBJ1-2,CASKPGQTNYGYTF,TGTGCCAGCAAACCGGGACAGACTAACTATGGCTACACCTTC
NA,TRBV7-3,NA,TRBJ1-6,CASSVDRVSPLHF,TGTGCCAGCAGCGTAGATCGGGTTTCACCCCTCCACTTT
NA,TRBV19,NA,TRBJ1-1,CASSTGLLNTEAFF,TGTGCCAGTAGTACGGGACTGTTGAACACTGAAGCTTTCTTT
many,TRBV12-3/TRBV12-4,NA,TRBJ1-4,CASSPQPNEKLFF,TGTGCCAGCAGCCCCCAGCCGAATGAAAAACTGTTTTTT
NA,TRBV11-2,NA,TRBJ2-1,CASSGTNVRGNEQFF,TGTGCCAGCAGCGGAACCAATGTTAGGGGCAATGAGCAGTTCTTC
NA,TRBV5-1,TRBD1,TRBJ1-1,CASSTGQGLSEAFF,TGCGCCAGCAGCACGGGACAGGGTTTGTCTGAAGCTTTCTTT
many,TRBV28,NA,TRBJ2-7,CASSWMGGASYEQYF,TGTGCCAGCAGTTGGATGGGGGGCGCGTCCTACGAGCAGTACTTC
few,TRBV20-1,NA,TRBJ1-2,CSARGGPHFAYGYTF,TGCAGTGCTAGAGGGGGGCCTCACTTTGCCTATGGCTACACCTTC
NA,TRBV6-5,NA,TRBJ1-1,CASSYSGFEAFF,TGTGCCAGCAGTTACTCCGGTTTCGAAGCTTTCTTT
NA,TRBV7-2,NA,TRBJ1-1,CASSLFFGLNEAFF,TGTGCCAGCAGCCTATTCTTCGGACTAAATGAAGCTTTCTTT
NA,TRBV6-1,TRBD1,TRBJ1-1,CASSEIRQGPTEAFF,TGTGCCAGCAGTGAAATCCGACAGGGGCCCACTGAAGCTTTCTTT
NA,TRBV6-5,NA,TRBJ1-5,CASCSRPGHNSNQPQHF,TGTGCCAGCTGTTCGAGACCGGGACACAATAGCAATCAGCCCCAGCATTTT
many,TRBV28,NA,TRBJ1-4,CASSLAEATNEKLFF,TGTGCCAGCAGTTTAGCGGAAGCGACTAATGAAAAACTGTTTTTT